This TCR beta chain was sequenced during a study of blood T cell repertoires in COVID-19. Study in general: Sites across the United States, Italy and Spain contributed samples from acute and convalescent COVID-19.

The participants were between 18 and 89 years old and came from under 25 US areas. Recovered status in Cohort 3 required two negative PCRs, clearance, or symptom resolution. In the authors' methods: Amplification from reference gene primers served as the basis for estimated nucleated cell counts. Profiling relied on immunoSEQ multiplex PCR, and the TCRdb table lists in-frame clones only, not all of them. The V and J calls and clone size come from that table; D and trimming were worked out from the DNA. Here the sample spans 400,000 to 450,000 clones, 90% being singletons. Trimming pared 0 bases from V and 1 base from J, leaving 6 bases between. Germline CDR1 reads LGHDT; CDR2 reads YNNKEL (reference sequence). The CDR3 sequence is 14 residues long.

The sequenced sample was PBMCs or T cells enriched from blood (not recorded which). V gene TRBV3-1 (or the pseudogene TRBV3-2) combines with J gene TRBJ1-1; D call uncertain. This receptor was taken from a man between 18 and 35 years old who had recovered from COVID-19. The CDR3 DNA reads as TGTGCCAGCAGCCAAGAAACAGCGAACACTGAAGCTTTCTTT. Protein: CASSQETANTEAFF.